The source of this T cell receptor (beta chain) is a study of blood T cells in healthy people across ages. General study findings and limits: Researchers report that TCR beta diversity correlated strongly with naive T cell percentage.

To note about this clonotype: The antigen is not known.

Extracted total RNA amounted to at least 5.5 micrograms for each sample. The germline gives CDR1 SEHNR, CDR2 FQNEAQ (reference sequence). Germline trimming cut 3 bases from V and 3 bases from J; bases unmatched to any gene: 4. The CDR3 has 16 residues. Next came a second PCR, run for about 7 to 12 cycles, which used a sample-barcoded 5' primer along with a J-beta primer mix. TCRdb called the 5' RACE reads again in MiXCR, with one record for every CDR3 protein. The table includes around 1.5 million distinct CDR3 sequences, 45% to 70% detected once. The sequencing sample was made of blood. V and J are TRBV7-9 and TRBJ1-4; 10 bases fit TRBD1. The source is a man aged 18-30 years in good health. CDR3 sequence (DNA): TGTGCCAGCAGCTTCGACAGGGGGCTTTCTAATGAAAAACTGTTTTTT. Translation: CASSFDRGLSNEKLFF.